The T cell receptor beta chain under discussion was sequenced for a study of T-cell reconstitution after alpha-beta-depleted transplantation in children. Preparation of the TCRbeta library was carried out with unique molecular identifiers. In TCRdb, the PCR reads were re-called with MiXCR into one record per CDR3 protein. The repertoire consists of 600,000 to 700,000 distinct CDR3 sequences, with about 15% occurring once and the leading ten covering 1.1%. The input for sequencing was PBMCs from the stem cell graft donor, taken from the stem cell graft. The source is a human donor who donated a stem cell graft to a child with acute myeloid leukemia.

CDR3: CSARDRRGHSETQYF. Written as DNA, the CDR3 is TGCAGTGCTAGAGATCGAAGGGGGCATTCAGAGACCCAGTACTTC. The chain joins TRBV20-1 to TRBJ2-5, with 7 nucleotides matching TRBD1. With 0 bases clipped from V and 4 bases from J, the junction kept 8 bases outside the gene matches. This CDR3 has 15 residues. Germline V lookup: CDR1 DFQATT, CDR2 SNEGSKA (reference sequence).